This TCR beta chain came from a study of shared clonotypes between healthy human individuals. Study-wide points: The sampled material consisted only of blood, and tissue repertoires are likely to differ.

Samples underwent the assay at deep level. Method: immunoSEQ multiplex PCR; TCRdb's copy keeps in-frame clones and lacks some. Seen here are under 600,000 clones, around 78% observed once, and the top ten hold 9.5% to 15%. Every contributor of samples was a Caucasian grown-up residing in Nashville, Tennessee. Extraction of genomic DNA in unsorted samples used roughly 93 million PBMCs. On this clone: Its antigen remains unknown.

Sample: PBMCs. The TCR was taken from a woman in her thirties or forties in good health. Some clones in this sample may be carry-over from other donors' samples.

In nucleotides, the CDR3 is TGTGCCAGAAGCCCACCCCCCGACAGGGCACGGAACACTGAAGCTTTCTTT. The encoded protein is CARSPPPDRARNTEAFF. The genes are TRBV5-3 and TRBJ1-1; 7 nucleotides agree with TRBD1. TRBV5-3 has ORF status, its function being uncertain. This CDR3 comprises 17 residues. V was pared by 4 bases and J by 1 base, with 13 bases of the junction left unmatched.